This T cell receptor beta chain was sequenced in a study of tumor-infiltrating lymphocytes in localized non-small cell lung cancer. Across the study: Several tumor histologies, both smoking statuses, and some post-neoadjuvant chemotherapy samples were included. Resected tumor was paired with non-adjacent uninvolved lung from the same patient. Study-level results: Higher tumor T cell infiltration than in uninvolved lung was supported by TCRbeta sequencing. No link was found between tumor T-cell fraction and recurrence-free survival.

CDR3 length: 14 residues. After removal of 3 bases from V and 5 bases from J, the junction contained 4 bases not matched to a gene. Germline CDR1 and CDR2: SGHRS and YFSETQ. Here immunoSEQ multiplex PCR was the method, and the copy in TCRdb shows in-frame clones only, minus some. Altogether about 25,000 clones are present, 69% being singletons, with the ten largest covering over 12%. A note on this clone: Its antigen is still unknown.

Source material: lung tumor tissue. The rearrangement joins TRBV5-1 to TRBJ2-2, with 7 bases identical to TRBD1. This clonotype was obtained from a human donor with non-small cell lung cancer. The CDR3 DNA sequence: TGCGCCAGCAGCTCCCGACAGGGAACCGGGGAGCTGTTTTTT. Translated: CASSSRQGTGELFF.